This note documents a single T cell receptor beta chain sequence. Its target is unknown. Isolated RNA was reverse transcribed into cDNA used as the sequencing template. Libraries were prepared by immunoSEQ multiplex PCR; TCRdb keeps only in-frame clonotypes and omits some of them. The sample has about 200,000 clones, 45% to 70% seen once; the top ten hold roughly 5.3%. This sample is part of a study of CD8+ T cells in alopecia areata. Study-level findings and limits: Scalp sequencing also captures normal skin's resident alphabeta T cells. Elevated clonality characterized lesional scalp relative to normal scalp, particularly in alopecia totalis/universalis. Mouse data revealed clearer TCR sharing than patient data did, a gap possibly tied to HLA.

The sequence was obtained from a human donor in good health. Sequenced material: CD8+ T cells sorted from blood.

CDR3 sequence: CASSLNWKPQHF. The DNA of the CDR3 is TGTGCCAGCAGCTTAAACTGGAAGCCCCAGCATTTT. This chain links TRBV7-8 with TRBJ1-5; D is undetermined. Trimming took off 2 bases at V and 8 bases at J, with 7 bases between the two ends. Germline CDR1 reads SGHVS; CDR2 reads FQNEAQ. The CDR3 runs to 12 residues.